Below are 3 T cell receptor beta chains sequenced from a single sample in a study of cytomegalovirus exposure and HLA in healthy donors. PCR amplification relied on 60 Vbeta primers (plus 13 Jbeta primers). Sequencing was performed with immunoSEQ multiplex PCR; in TCRdb, only in-frame clones are kept and a portion is missing. The table records around 94,000 clones, over 80% of them present only once. Sequencing input: PBMCs. Receptors were obtained from a man aged 35-49 years in good health and CMV-seronegative.

V gene TRBV6-1 combines with J gene TRBJ2-5; 15 bases line up with TRBD2. This CDR3 contains 18 residues. Germline trimming cut 3 bases from V and 1 base from J; bases unmatched to any gene: 6. CDR1 MNHNS and CDR2 SASEGT come from the germline V gene. The CDR3 DNA is TGTGCCAGCAGTGACGGACTAGCGGGGGGGCCCCCCCAAGAGACCCAGTACTTC. Amino acid sequence: CASSDGLAGGPPQETQYF.

CDR3 sequence (DNA): TGCGCCAGCAGTGAGTTGGTACTCTCCTACGAGCAGTACTTC. Encoded protein: CASSELVLSYEQYF. The genes are TRBV10-2 and TRBJ2-5; no reliable D call. Gene TRBJ2-7 matches the end of the DNA better, so the J call may be wrong. The CDR3 is made up of 14 amino acids. CDR1 and CDR2 (germline): WSHSY, SAAADI.

The J gene is TRBJ2-2, the V gene TRBV9; 9 positions agree with TRBD2. This CDR3 contains 16 residues. Germline CDR1 is SGDLS and CDR2 is YYNGEE. The V segment lost 7 bases and the J segment 3 bases; nucleotides outside the gene matches: 10. The CDR3 DNA reads as TGTGCCAGCGGAAGGGGGCGGGGGGGACACACCGGGGAGCTGTTTTTT. This translates into CASGRGRGGHTGELFF. The full variable domain, in which reference TRBV9 and TRBJ2-2 provide the parts outside the CDR3, is DSGVTQTPKHLITATGQRVTLRCSPRSGDLSVYWYQQSLDQGLQFLIQYYNGEERAKGNILERFSAQQFPDLHSELNLSSLELGDSALYFCASGRGRGGHTGELFFGEGSRLTVL.